This T cell receptor beta chain was observed in a study of blood T cell repertoires in COVID-19. Sequenced by immunoSEQ multiplex PCR; TCRdb stores in-frame clones only, minus some. The data show about 180,000 clones, approximately 87% seen once. Specimen: peripheral blood. The sequence was collected from a woman in her seventies with COVID-19, enrolled during active disease.

CDR3 DNA: TGTGCCAGCAGCTCGACAGGGTCGAGCACAGATACGCAGTATTTT. Translation gives CASSSTGSSTDTQYF. J is TRBJ2-3 and V is TRBV5-4; 7 bases fit TRBD1. In germline, CDR1 is SGHNT, CDR2 YYREEE (reference sequence). CDR3 length equals 15 residues. J was trimmed by 0 bases and V by 3 bases; bases with no gene match: 4.